These 20 T cell receptor beta chains came from one sample sequenced in a study of cytomegalovirus exposure and HLA in healthy donors. The PCR made use of 60 Vbeta and 13 Jbeta primers. Assay used: immunoSEQ multiplex PCR; TCRdb lists only in-frame clones, some missing. This table has approximately 170,000 clones, 75% to 90% appearing once. The specimen sequenced was PBMCs. These receptors were obtained from a human donor in good health.

This chain connects TRBV9 to TRBJ1-2, with TRBD1 matching over 8 bases. The CDR3 contains 15 residues. The V segment lost 0 bases and the J segment 8 bases; nucleotides outside the gene matches: 9. Germline CDR1 reads SGDLS; CDR2 reads YYNGEE. CDR3 in amino acids: CASSVEGQGGRGYTF. In nucleotides, the CDR3 is TGTGCCAGCAGCGTAGAAGGACAGGGAGGCCGGGGCTACACCTTC.

This clone appeared a few times. V and J are TRBV7-9 and TRBJ2-1; 8 bases fit TRBD1. Germline V lookup: CDR1 SEHNR, CDR2 FQNEAQ (reference sequence). The CDR3 consists of 15 residues. Losses at the gene ends were 5 bases for V and 3 bases for J; bases not matched to a gene: 6. The CDR3 bases are TGTGCCAGCAGCCAGGGGGCGGGTGACTACAATGAGCAGTTCTTC. This translates into CASSQGAGDYNEQFF.

The V gene is TRBV19, the J gene TRBJ2-3; D may be TRBD1 (5 bases). Germline-derived CDR1 and CDR2 are LNHDA and SQIVND (reference sequence). Trimming left V 5 bases short and J 5 bases short, with 14 bases between. The CDR3 extends over 14 amino acids. DNA of the CDR3: TGTGCCAGTAGTCATCCGGGCACAGGAGATACGCAGTATTTT. Encoded protein: CASSHPGTGDTQYF.

The chain has TRBV5-4 and TRBJ1-3; D is perhaps TRBD1 (6 bases). The germline V gene encodes CDR1 SGHNT and CDR2 YYREEE (reference sequence). V shed 5 bases and J shed 4 bases, with 13 bases lying between them. The CDR3 has 14 residues. The CDR3: CASSAQGWGNTIYF. DNA of the CDR3: TGTGCCAGCAGTGCACAGGGCTGGGGAAACACCATATATTTT.

J is TRBJ1-4 and V is TRBV5-4; TRBD1 matches at 10 bases. This CDR3 region has 18 residues. Unmatched junction bases numbered 17, after V lost 4 bases and J lost 8 bases. Germline CDR1 is SGHNT and CDR2 is YYREEE (reference sequence). The CDR3 DNA follows: TGTGCCAGCAGCCCCGAACCCCCCGGGACAGGGGTATTAGAAAAACTGTTTTTT. This codes for CASSPEPPGTGVLEKLFF.

The V gene is TRBV6-5, the J gene TRBJ2-7, with 8 nucleotides matching TRBD1. Trimming took 8 bases from V and 6 from J; bases not matched to a gene: 12. The CDR3 runs 14 residues. Germline assignment: CDR1 MNHEY and CDR2 SVGAGI. The CDR3: CASGRGQEVSEQYF. The CDR3 nucleotides are TGTGCCAGCGGTCGGGGACAGGAGGTGAGCGAGCAGTACTTC.

The chain joins TRBV27 to TRBJ1-2; D perhaps matches TRBD1 (6 bases). The CDR3 sequence is 14 residues long. The germline CDR1 and CDR2 sequences are MNHEY and SMNVEV (reference sequence). V lost 5 bases to trimming and J lost 4 bases, with 14 bases between them. The CDR3 loop is CASSRQGISYGYTF. As DNA, the CDR3 is TGTGCCAGCAGTCGCCAGGGGATCAGCTATGGCTACACCTTC.

The chain is built from TRBV6-1 and TRBJ2-1, with TRBD1 matching over 9 bases. V dropped 4 bases and J dropped 7; count of bases not matched to a gene: 14. This CDR3 region has 17 residues. Per germline, CDR1 MNHNS and CDR2 SASEGT. CDR3 protein: CASSVPNRGLVGNEQFF. CDR3 sequence (DNA): TGTGCCAGCAGTGTCCCTAACAGGGGGCTGGTCGGGAATGAGCAGTTCTTC.

This clone has just one count. The chain carries TRBV7-2 and TRBJ2-3; 8 positions match TRBD2. The CDR3 covers 18 residues. V was clipped by 5 bases and J by 0 bases; unmatched bases: 13. From germline, CDR1 is SGHTA and CDR2 FQGNSA. CDR3 loop: CASSRLPPPGGSTDTQYF. DNA for the CDR3: TGTGCCAGCAGCCGTCTCCCCCCCCCGGGGGGGAGCACAGATACGCAGTATTTT.

The genes are TRBV27 and TRBJ2-4; 7 positions match TRBD2. J lost 3 bases, V lost 2 bases, and 1 base had no gene match. Germline V gene lookup returns CDR1 MNHEY and CDR2 SMNVEV (reference sequence). The CDR3 runs to 14 residues. The CDR3 reads CASSLAGDKNIQYF. CDR3 sequence (DNA): TGTGCCAGCAGTTTAGCGGGGGACAAAAACATTCAGTACTTC.

This sequence joins TRBV5-6 and TRBJ2-1; D unresolved. Germline V gene data show CDR1 as SGHDT and CDR2 as YYEEEE. The V gene lost 4 bases and the J gene lost 3 bases, with 2 bases spanning the gap. The CDR3 runs to 11 residues. CDR3 protein: CASSLYNEQFF. CDR3 DNA: TGTGCCAGCAGCCTCTACAATGAGCAGTTCTTC.

The gene calls are TRBV7-2 and TRBJ1-6; D gene uncertain. CDR3 length equals 17 residues. The germline gives CDR1 SGHTA, CDR2 FQGNSA. Trimming stripped 1 base from V and 3 bases from J, with 13 bases between. The CDR3 DNA is TGTGCCAGCAGCTTAGGGTTTGCACTCATCTATAATTCACCCCTCCACTTT. Encoded protein: CASSLGFALIYNSPLHF.

The CDR3 sequence: CASSQGQGIYNEQFF. The CDR3 nucleotides are TGCGCCAGCAGCCAGGGACAGGGGATTTACAATGAGCAGTTCTTC. The genes are TRBV4-3 and TRBJ2-1; 10 nucleotides agree with TRBD1. Germline CDR1 reads LGHNA; CDR2 reads YSLEER. CDR3 length equals 15 residues. V gave up 3 bases and J gave up 4 bases; unmatched junction bases: 3.

On this clone: A junction boundary mismatches the germline segment, possibly from a read error. The chain links TRBV7-8 to TRBJ2-2, with D perhaps matching TRBD1 (6 bases). This CDR3 has 14 residues. The germline V gene encodes CDR1 SGHVS and CDR2 FQNEAQ. CDR3 amino acids: CASSFTGNSGELFF. CDR3 bases: TGTGCCAGCAGCTTTACAGGGAACAGCGGGGAGCTGTTTTTT.

The chain employs TRBV25-1 and TRBJ2-3; D ambiguous. The V end lost 5 bases, the J end lost 6 bases, and 6 bases lay between the germline ends. The germline V gene encodes CDR1 MGHDK and CDR2 SYGVNS. This CDR3 is 11 amino acids long. The CDR3 nucleotides are TGTGCCAGCAGTATAGAGGATACGCAGTATTTT. Translation gives CASSIEDTQYF.

V and J are TRBV19 and TRBJ1-1; the match to TRBD1 covers 9 bases. Per germline, CDR1 LNHDA and CDR2 SQIVND (reference sequence). Trimming took 2 bases from V and 5 from J; bases not matched to a gene: 9. The CDR3 is 16 residues long. This chain's CDR3 is CASSIRDRVFRTEAFF. The CDR3 nucleotides read TGTGCCAGTAGTATAAGGGACAGGGTGTTCCGGACTGAAGCTTTCTTT.

This clone appeared a few times. CDR3 nucleotides: TGTGCCAGCAGCTTAGTACCAGGGGGACAGGGGAATTCACCCCTCCACTTT. Translation gives CASSLVPGGQGNSPLHF. V gene TRBV5-6 combines with J gene TRBJ1-6; 10 bases are shared with TRBD1. The CDR3 covers 17 residues. From germline, CDR1 is SGHDT and CDR2 YYEEEE. V trimming: 2 bases; J trimming: 7 bases; junction bases outside the gene matches: 9. The whole variable domain, remainder taken from reference TRBV5-6 and TRBJ1-6, is DAGVTQSPTHLIKTRGQQVTLRCSPKSGHDTVSWYQQALGQGPQFIFQYYEEEERQRGNFPDRFSGHQFPNYSSELNVNALLLGDSALYLCASSLVPGGQGNSPLHFGNGTRLTVT.

This rearrangement joins TRBV6-5 to TRBJ1-1; a possible D gene is TRBD1 (6 bases). This CDR3 has 16 residues. CDR1 and CDR2 from the germline V gene are MNHEY and SVGAGI. V lost 0 bases, J lost 1 base, and 12 bases lay in between. The CDR3: CASSYSSYRANTEAFF. CDR3 nucleotides: TGTGCCAGCAGTTACTCGTCGTACAGGGCGAACACTGAAGCTTTCTTT.

This chain connects TRBV2 to TRBJ2-7, with 10 bases fitting TRBD1. Losses at the gene ends were 8 bases for V and 4 bases for J; bases not matched to a gene: 8. The CDR3 is 14 amino acids. Germline V gene lookup returns CDR1 SNHLY and CDR2 FYNNEI. The CDR3 sequence: CASSEDRGSYEQYF. Here the CDR3 DNA reads TGTGCCAGCTCCGAGGACAGGGGGTCGTACGAGCAGTACTTC.

This clone is a singleton in its sample. This chain uses TRBV5-1 with TRBJ2-1; 11 bases map to TRBD1. Unmatched junction bases numbered 6, after V lost 3 bases and J lost 7 bases. Germline CDR1 and CDR2: SGHRS and YFSETQ. The CDR3 length is 15 residues. CDR3 sequence: CASSSPGQGGNEQFF. CDR3 DNA sequence: TGCGCCAGCAGCTCTCCGGGACAGGGGGGGAATGAGCAGTTCTTC.